In its sample, the clone carrying this T cell receptor beta chain was seen a few times. Its antigen remains unidentified. The record originates from a study of a mutant IDH1 vaccine in newly diagnosed glioma. Study in general: The first vaccination came 4-6 weeks after radiotherapy alone, or with temozolomide cycles. The therapy given earlier, which was standard therapy, consisted of radiotherapy, temozolomide, or both, and most of the patients received both. Overall study results and limits: Evidence of vaccine-induced immune responses was documented in 85% to 95% of patients.

The time point here: week 47, end of study. A single vaccine dose contained 300 ug of mutant IDH1 20-mer peptide, and topical imiquimod was used with it. The donor cohort comprised cases of new WHO grade 3 or 4 IDH1-mutant, ATRX-lost astrocytoma. Sequencing was performed with immunoSEQ multiplex PCR; in TCRdb, only in-frame clones are kept and a portion is missing. The sample includes 30,000 or so clones, about four fifths of them seen just once. The source of this sequence is a man aged 25 to 45 with glioma. Specimen: PBMCs, collected from a glioma patient whose treatment included an IDH1 peptide vaccine.

CDR3 DNA: TGTGCCAGCAGCGTAGCTACAGGGACGAACACTGAAGCTTTCTTT. Encoded protein: CASSVATGTNTEAFF. V gene TRBV9 combines with J gene TRBJ1-1; D may be TRBD1 (6 bases). From germline, CDR1 is SGDLS and CDR2 YYNGEE. Trimming removed 0 bases at V and 1 base at J, with 10 bases between. CDR3 length: 15 residues.